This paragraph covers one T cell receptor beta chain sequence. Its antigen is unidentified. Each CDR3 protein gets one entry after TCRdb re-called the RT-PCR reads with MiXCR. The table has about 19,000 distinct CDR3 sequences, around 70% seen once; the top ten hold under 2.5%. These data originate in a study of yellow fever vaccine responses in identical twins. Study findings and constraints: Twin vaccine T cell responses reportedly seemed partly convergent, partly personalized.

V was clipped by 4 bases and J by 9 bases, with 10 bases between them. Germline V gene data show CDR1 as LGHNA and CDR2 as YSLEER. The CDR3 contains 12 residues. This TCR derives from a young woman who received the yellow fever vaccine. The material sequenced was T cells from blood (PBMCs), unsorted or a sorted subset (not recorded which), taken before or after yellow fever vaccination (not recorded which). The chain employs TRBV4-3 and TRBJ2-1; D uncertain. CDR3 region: CASSLTSSEQFF. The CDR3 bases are TGCGCCAGCAGCCTGACGTCATCTGAGCAGTTCTTC.